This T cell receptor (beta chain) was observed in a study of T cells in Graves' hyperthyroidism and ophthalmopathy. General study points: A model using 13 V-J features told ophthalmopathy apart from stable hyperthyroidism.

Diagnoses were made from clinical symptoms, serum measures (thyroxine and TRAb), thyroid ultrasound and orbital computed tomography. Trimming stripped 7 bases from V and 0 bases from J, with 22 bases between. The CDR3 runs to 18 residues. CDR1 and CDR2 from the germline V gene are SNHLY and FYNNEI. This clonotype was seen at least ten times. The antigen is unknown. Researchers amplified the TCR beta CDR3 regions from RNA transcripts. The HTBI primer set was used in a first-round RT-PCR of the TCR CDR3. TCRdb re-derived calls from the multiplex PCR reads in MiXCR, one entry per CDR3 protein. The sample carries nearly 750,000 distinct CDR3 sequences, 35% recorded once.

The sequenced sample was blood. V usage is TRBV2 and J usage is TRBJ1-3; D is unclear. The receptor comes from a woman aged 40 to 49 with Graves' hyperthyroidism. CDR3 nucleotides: TGTGCCAGCATCAAACCCGTGAGAGCAGCCACCTCTGGAAACACCATATATTTT. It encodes CASIKPVRAATSGNTIYF. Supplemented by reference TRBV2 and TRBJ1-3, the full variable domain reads EPEVTQTPSHQVTQMGQEVILRCVPISNHLYFYWYRQILGQKVEFLVSFYNNEISEKSEIFDDQFSVERPDGSNFTLKIRSTKLEDSAMYFCASIKPVRAATSGNTIYFGEGSWLTVV.